The following is a T cell receptor beta chain sequence with its context. Its antigen is undetermined. The PCR was carried out with 60 Vbeta primers and 13 Jbeta primers. Measured with immunoSEQ multiplex PCR; TCRdb has only the in-frame clones, and not every one. The sample includes 150,000 or so clones, under 75% of them seen just once. This CDR3 spans 12 amino acids. After removal of 6 bases from V and 15 bases from J, the junction contained 7 bases not matched to a gene. The entry originates in a study of cytomegalovirus exposure and HLA in healthy donors. Whole-study context: HLA-typed donors were the source of tens of millions of unique TCRs, which an early data release held.

The study, taken as a whole, reports: In a later analysis, productive TCRs from donors in an Asian-associated ancestry cluster reportedly carried fewer N-insertions than the cohort mean. Accounts indicate the classifier identified cytomegalovirus status with strong specificity and sensitivity. Accurate HLA-A and HLA-B prediction from TCR beta sequences was reported for most subjects.

The chain recombines TRBV23-1 with TRBJ2-1; 11 bases align to TRBD1. TRBV23-1 is an ORF for which the function is uncertain. This receptor was identified in a man aged 40-55 years in good health and CMV-seropositive. The sequencing input was PBMCs. Here the CDR3 DNA reads TGCGCCAGCAGGGGACAGGGGGGTAAGTTGTTCTTC. Protein product: CASRGQGGKLFF.